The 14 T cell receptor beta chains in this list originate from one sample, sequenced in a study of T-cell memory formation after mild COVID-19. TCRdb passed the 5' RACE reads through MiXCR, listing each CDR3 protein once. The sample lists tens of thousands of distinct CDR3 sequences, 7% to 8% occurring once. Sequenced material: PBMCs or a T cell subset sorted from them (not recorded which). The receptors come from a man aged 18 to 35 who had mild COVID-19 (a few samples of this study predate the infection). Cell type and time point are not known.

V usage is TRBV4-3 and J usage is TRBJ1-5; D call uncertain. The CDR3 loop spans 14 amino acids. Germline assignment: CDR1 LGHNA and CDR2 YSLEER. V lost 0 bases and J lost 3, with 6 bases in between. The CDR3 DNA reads TGCGCCAGCAGCCAAGAGCTGCTCAATCAGCCCCAGCATTTT. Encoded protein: CASSQELLNQPQHF.

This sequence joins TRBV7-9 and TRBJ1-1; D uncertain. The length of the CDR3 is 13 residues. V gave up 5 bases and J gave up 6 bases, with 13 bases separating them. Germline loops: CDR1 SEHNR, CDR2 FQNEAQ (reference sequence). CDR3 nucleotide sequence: TGTGCCAGCAGCCTGACGGGTATAGCTGAAGCTTTCTTT. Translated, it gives CASSLTGIAEAFF.

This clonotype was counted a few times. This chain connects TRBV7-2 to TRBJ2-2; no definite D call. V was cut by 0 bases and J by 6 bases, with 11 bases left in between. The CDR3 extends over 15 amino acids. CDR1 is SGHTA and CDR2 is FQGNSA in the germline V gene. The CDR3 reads CASSLALDLAGELFF. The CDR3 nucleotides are TGTGCCAGCAGCTTAGCCCTAGATCTCGCCGGGGAGCTGTTTTTT.

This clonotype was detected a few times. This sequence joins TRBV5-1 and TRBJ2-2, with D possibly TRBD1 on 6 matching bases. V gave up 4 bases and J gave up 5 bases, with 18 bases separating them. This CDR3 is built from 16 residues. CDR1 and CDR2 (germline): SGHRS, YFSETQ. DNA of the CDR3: TGCGCCAGCAGCCCCCACCGGGACACCACGACCGGGGAGCTGTTTTTT. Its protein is CASSPHRDTTTGELFF.

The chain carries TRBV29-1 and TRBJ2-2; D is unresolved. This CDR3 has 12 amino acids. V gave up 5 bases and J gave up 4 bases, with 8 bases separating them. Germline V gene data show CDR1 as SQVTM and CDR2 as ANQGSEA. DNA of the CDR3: TGCAGCGTTTCTTCCGGCACCGGGGAGCTGTTTTTT. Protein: CSVSSGTGELFF.

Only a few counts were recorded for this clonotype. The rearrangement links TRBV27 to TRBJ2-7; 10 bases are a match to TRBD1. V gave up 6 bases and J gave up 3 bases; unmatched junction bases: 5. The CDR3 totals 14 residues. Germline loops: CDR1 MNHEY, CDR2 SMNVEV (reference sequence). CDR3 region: CASRTGTGDYEQYF. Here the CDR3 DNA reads TGTGCCAGCAGAACCGGGACAGGGGACTACGAGCAGTACTTC.

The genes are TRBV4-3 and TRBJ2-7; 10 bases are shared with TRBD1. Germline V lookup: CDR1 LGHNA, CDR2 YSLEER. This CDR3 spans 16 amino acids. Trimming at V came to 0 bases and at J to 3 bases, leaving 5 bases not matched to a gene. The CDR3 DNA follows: TGCGCCAGCAGCCAAGATTGGGGGACAGGGGACTACGAGCAGTACTTC. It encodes CASSQDWGTGDYEQYF.

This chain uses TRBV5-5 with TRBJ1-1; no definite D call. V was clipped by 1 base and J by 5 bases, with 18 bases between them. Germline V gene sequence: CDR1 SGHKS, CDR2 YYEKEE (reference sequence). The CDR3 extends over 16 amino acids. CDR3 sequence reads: CASSLMGVRGWTEAFF. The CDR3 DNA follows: TGTGCCAGCAGCTTGATGGGAGTGCGGGGTTGGACTGAAGCTTTCTTT. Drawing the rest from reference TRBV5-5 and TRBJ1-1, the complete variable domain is DAGVTQSPTHLIKTRGQQVTLRCSPISGHKSVSWYQQVLGQGPQFIFQYYEKEERGRGNFPDRFSARQFPNYSSELNVNALLLGDSALYLCASSLMGVRGWTEAFFGQGTRLTVV.

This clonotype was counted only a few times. In nucleotides, the CDR3 is TGTGCCGGGGGACAGGGAGGTGGCACTGAAGCTTTCTTT. It codes for CAGGQGGGTEAFF. J is TRBJ1-1 and V is TRBV7-9; 9 bases match TRBD1. J gave up 4 bases and V 11 bases, and 8 bases lay outside the gene matches. The germline gives CDR1 SEHNR, CDR2 FQNEAQ (reference sequence). The CDR3 runs 13 residues. Based on the CDR3 plus reference TRBV7-9 and TRBJ1-1, the full variable domain is DTGVSQNPRHKITKRGQNVTFRCDPISEHNRLYWYRQTLGQGPEFLTYFQNEAQLEKSRLLSDRFSAERPKGSFSTLEIQRTEQGDSAMYLCAGGQGGGTEAFFGQGTRLTVV.

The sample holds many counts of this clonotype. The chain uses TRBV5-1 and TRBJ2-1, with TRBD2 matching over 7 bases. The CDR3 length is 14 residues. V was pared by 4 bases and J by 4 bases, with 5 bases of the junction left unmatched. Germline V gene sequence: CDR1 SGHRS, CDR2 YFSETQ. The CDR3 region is CASSPKREYNEQFF. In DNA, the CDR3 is TGCGCCAGCAGCCCCAAGCGGGAATACAATGAGCAGTTCTTC.

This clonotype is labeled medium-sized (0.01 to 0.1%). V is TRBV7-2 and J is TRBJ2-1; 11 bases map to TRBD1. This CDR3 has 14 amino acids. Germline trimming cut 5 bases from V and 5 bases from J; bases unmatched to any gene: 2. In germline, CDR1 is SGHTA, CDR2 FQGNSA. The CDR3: CASSRDRGNNEQFF. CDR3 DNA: TGTGCCAGCAGCCGGGACAGGGGGAACAATGAGCAGTTCTTC.

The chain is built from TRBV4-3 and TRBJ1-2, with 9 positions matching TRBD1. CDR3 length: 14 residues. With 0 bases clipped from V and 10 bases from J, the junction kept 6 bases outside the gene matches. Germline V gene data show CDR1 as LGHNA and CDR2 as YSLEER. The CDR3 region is CASSQERGQGDYTF. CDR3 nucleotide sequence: TGCGCCAGCAGCCAAGAAAGGGGACAGGGCGACTACACCTTC.

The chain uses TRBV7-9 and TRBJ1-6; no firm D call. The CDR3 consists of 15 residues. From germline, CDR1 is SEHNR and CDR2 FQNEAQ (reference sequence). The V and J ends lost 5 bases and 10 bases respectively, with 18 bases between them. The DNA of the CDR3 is TGTGCCAGCAGCCAACCCCGTCGGAAAGGATCACCCCTCCACTTT. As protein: CASSQPRRKGSPLHF.

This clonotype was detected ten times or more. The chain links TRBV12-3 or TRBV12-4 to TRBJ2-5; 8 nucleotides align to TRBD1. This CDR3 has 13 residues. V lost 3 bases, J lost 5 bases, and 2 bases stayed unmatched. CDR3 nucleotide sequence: TGTGCCAGCAGTTTTCAGGGGGCCGAGACCCAGTACTTC. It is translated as CASSFQGAETQYF.